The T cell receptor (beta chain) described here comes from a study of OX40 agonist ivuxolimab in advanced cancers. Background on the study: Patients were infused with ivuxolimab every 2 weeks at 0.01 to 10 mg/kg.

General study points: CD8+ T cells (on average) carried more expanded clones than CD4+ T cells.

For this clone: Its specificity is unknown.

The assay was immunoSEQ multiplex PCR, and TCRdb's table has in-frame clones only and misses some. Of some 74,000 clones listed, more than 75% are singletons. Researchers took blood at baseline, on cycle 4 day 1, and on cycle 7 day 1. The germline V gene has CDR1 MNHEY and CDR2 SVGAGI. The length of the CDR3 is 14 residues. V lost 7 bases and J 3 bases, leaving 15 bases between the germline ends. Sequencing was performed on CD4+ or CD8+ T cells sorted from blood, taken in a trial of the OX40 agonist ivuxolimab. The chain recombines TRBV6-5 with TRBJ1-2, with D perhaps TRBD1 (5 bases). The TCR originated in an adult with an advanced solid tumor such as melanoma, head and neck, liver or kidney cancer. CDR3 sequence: CASNDRDGHYGYTF. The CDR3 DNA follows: TGTGCCAGCAACGACCGGGACGGTCACTATGGCTACACCTTC.